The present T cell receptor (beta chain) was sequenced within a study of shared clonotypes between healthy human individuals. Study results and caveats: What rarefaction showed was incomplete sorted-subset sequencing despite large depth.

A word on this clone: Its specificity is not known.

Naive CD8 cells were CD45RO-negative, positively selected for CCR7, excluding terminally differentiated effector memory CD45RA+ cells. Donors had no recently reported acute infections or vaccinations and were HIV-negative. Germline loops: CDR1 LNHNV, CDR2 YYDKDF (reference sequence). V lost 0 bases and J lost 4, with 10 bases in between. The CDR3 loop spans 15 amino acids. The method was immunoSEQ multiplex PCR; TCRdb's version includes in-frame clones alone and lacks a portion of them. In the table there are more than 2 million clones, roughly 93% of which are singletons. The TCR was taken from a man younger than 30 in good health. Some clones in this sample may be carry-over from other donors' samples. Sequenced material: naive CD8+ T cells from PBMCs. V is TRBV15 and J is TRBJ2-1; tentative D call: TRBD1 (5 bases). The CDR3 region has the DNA TGTGCCACCAGCAGAGATGGCACAGGTTACAATGAGCAGTTCTTC. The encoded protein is CATSRDGTGYNEQFF.